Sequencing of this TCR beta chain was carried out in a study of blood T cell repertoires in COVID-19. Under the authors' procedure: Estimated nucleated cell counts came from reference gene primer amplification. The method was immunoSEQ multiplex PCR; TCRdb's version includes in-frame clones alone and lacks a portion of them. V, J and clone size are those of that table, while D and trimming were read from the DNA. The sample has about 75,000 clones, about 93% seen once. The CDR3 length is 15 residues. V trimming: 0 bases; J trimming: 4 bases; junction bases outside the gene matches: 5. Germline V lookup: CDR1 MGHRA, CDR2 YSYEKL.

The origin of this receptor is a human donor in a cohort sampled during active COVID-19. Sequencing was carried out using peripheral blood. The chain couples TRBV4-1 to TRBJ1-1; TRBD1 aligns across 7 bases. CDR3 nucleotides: TGCGCCAGCAGCCAAGATCAGGGGGTTAGCACTGAAGCTTTCTTT. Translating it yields CASSQDQGVSTEAFF.